Below, one T cell receptor beta chain is given with its context. The entry originates in a study of CD8 T cells in Susac syndrome. For the study at large: Patients with Susac syndrome were therapy-naive, on corticosteroids, or on intravenous immunoglobulin alone at blood draw.

The CDR3 consists of 14 residues. Looked up from germline, CDR1 is SGHTA and CDR2 is FQGNSA. V lost 5 bases and J 0 bases, leaving 8 bases between the germline ends. TEMRA cells were FACS-enriched and CD8+ and CD4+ T cells negatively isolated. After extraction with the RNeasy kit, about 0.45 to 1 ug of the RNA was reverse transcribed using random hexamers. TCR beta CDR3 was amplified by immunoSEQ multiplex PCR. This amplification extended across 54 Vbeta and 13 Jbeta segments. Each CDR3 protein is one row after TCRdb ran MiXCR on the immunoSEQ multiplex PCR reads. The sample holds 100,000 or so distinct CDR3 sequences, just under 95% seen once.

This sequence was found in a human donor with Susac syndrome. V is TRBV7-2 and J is TRBJ1-5; D unresolved. Sequencing was done on a sample of CD4+ T cells from PBMCs. This CDR3 reads CASSREVSNQPQHF. CDR3 DNA: TGTGCCAGCAGCCGGGAGGTTAGCAATCAGCCCCAGCATTTT.